Listed below are T cell receptor beta chains from one sample, sequenced in a study of T cell repertoires in cytomegalovirus infection. Using its own MiXCR run on the reads, TCRdb lists one record per CDR3 protein. The sample holds about 220,000 distinct CDR3 sequences; 35% to 40% are singletons and the top ten take 55% to 70%. Their antigens remain unidentified. The sample here was CD8+ T cells from cultured PBMCs, taken from culture after CMV antigen stimulation. Receptors originate from a human donor in good health (CMV status not recorded). Some clones in this sample may be carry-over from other donors' samples. The CDR3 runs from the conserved cysteine through the conserved F or W. D genes are given only for firm matches. Size tells how often a clone was seen (once, few, many) or the class of an expanded clone, and some rows leave it out.

D: .; J: TRBJ2-2; size: .; V: TRBV10-2; CDR3: CASREGRGATGELFF; DNA: TGCGCCAGCAGGGAGGGCCGGGGCGCAACCGGGGAGCTGTTTTTT
D: TRBD1; J: TRBJ1-2; size: .; V: TRBV29-1; CDR3: CSVALTGKGGYTF; DNA: TGCAGCGTTGCTCTGACAGGGAAAGGTGGCTACACCTTC
D: .; J: TRBJ2-7; size: .; V: TRBV24-1; CDR3: CATSDGRQQNSYEQYF; DNA: TGTGCCACCAGTGACGGCCGACAGCAAAACTCCTACGAGCAGTACTTC
D: .; J: TRBJ2-7; size: few; V: TRBV28; CDR3: CASSPSGNYEQYF; DNA: TGTGCCAGCAGTCCTTCCGGGAACTACGAGCAGTACTTC
D: .; J: TRBJ2-5; size: .; V: TRBV11-3; CDR3: CASSSRTEETQYF; DNA: TGTGCCAGCAGCTCCAGGACAGAGGAGACCCAGTACTTC
D: .; J: TRBJ2-3; size: few; V: TRBV7-3; CDR3: CASSPAGDTDTQYF; DNA: TGTGCCAGCAGCCCCGCAGGGGATACAGATACGCAGTATTTT
D: TRBD1; J: TRBJ2-1; size: few; V: TRBV7-9; CDR3: CASSYRTGGDEQFF; DNA: TGTGCCAGCAGCTACAGGACAGGGGGGGATGAGCAGTTCTTC
D: TRBD2; J: TRBJ2-3; size: .; V: TRBV12-3/TRBV12-4; CDR3: CASGTSGGVNTQYF; DNA: TGTGCCAGCGGAACTAGCGGGGGCGTAAATACGCAGTATTTT
D: .; J: TRBJ2-5; size: few; V: TRBV4-1; CDR3: CASSQGQSETQYF; DNA: TGCGCCAGCAGCCAAGGTCAATCGGAGACCCAGTACTTC
D: TRBD1; J: TRBJ2-2; size: .; V: TRBV11-2; CDR3: CASSVGQVNTGELFF; DNA: TGTGCCAGCAGCGTAGGACAGGTTAACACCGGGGAGCTGTTTTTT
D: .; J: TRBJ1-5; size: .; V: TRBV27; CDR3: CASSLGQALNQPQHF; DNA: TGTGCCAGCAGTCTGGGACAAGCCCTCAATCAGCCCCAGCATTTT
D: TRBD1; J: TRBJ2-7; size: .; V: TRBV27; CDR3: CATAGTGGNEQYF; DNA: TGTGCCACCGCCGGGACAGGGGGAAACGAGCAGTACTTC
D: .; J: TRBJ2-1; size: many; V: TRBV11-3; CDR3: CASSLDPGLATGNEQFF; DNA: TGTGCCAGCAGCTTAGACCCCGGACTGGCCACAGGTAATGAGCAGTTCTTC
D: .; J: TRBJ2-5; size: few; V: TRBV7-9; CDR3: CASSLAGTPGVTQYF; DNA: TGTGCCAGCAGCTTAGCTGGGACCCCCGGGGTGACCCAGTACTTC
D: .; J: TRBJ2-3; size: .; V: TRBV28; CDR3: CASSLGAGITDTQYF; DNA: TGTGCCAGCAGCTTAGGGGCGGGTATCACAGATACGCAGTATTTT
D: .; J: TRBJ1-5; size: many; V: TRBV6-1; CDR3: CASSEFWGVSNQPQHF; DNA: TGTGCCAGCAGTGAGTTCTGGGGGGTTAGCAATCAGCCCCAGCATTTT
D: .; J: TRBJ1-6; size: .; V: TRBV6-5; CDR3: CASSSPNWSSYNSPLHF; DNA: TGTGCCAGCAGTTCCCCCAACTGGAGCTCCTATAATTCACCCCTCCACTTT
D: TRBD2; J: TRBJ2-7; size: few; V: TRBV7-9; CDR3: CASSSGGGSYEQYF; DNA: TGTGCCAGCAGCTCTGGGGGGGGTTCCTACGAGCAGTACTTC
D: TRBD1; J: TRBJ1-3; size: few; V: TRBV5-6; CDR3: CASSSTGRSGNTIYF; DNA: TGTGCCAGCAGCTCGACAGGGCGCTCTGGAAACACCATATATTTT
D: .; J: TRBJ1-3; size: few; V: TRBV12-3/TRBV12-4; CDR3: CASSSLENTIYF; DNA: TGTGCCAGCAGTTCTCTAGAAAACACCATATATTTT
D: .; J: TRBJ2-7; size: .; V: TRBV6-1; CDR3: CASRQYEQYF; DNA: TGTGCCAGCAGGCAATACGAGCAGTACTTC
D: .; J: TRBJ2-3; size: .; V: TRBV12-3/TRBV12-4; CDR3: CASGPPGDTQYF; DNA: TGTGCCAGCGGACCCCCCGGAGATACGCAGTATTTT
D: TRBD2; J: TRBJ2-5; size: few; V: TRBV11-3; CDR3: CASSTKGLAGPGETQYF; DNA: TGTGCCAGCAGCACCAAGGGACTAGCGGGGCCTGGGGAGACCCAGTACTTC
D: TRBD2; J: TRBJ2-1; size: .; V: TRBV5-6; CDR3: CASSTTSGRLSYNEQFF; DNA: TGTGCCAGCAGCACGACTAGCGGGAGGCTGTCCTACAATGAGCAGTTCTTC
D: .; J: TRBJ1-5; size: few; V: TRBV7-8; CDR3: CASSQAWNQPQHF; DNA: TGTGCCAGCAGCCAGGCCTGGAATCAGCCCCAGCATTTT
D: .; J: TRBJ1-2; size: .; V: TRBV7-6; CDR3: CASSLGTATSFTF; DNA: TGTGCCAGCAGCTTAGGGACAGCTACGTCCTTTACCTTC
D: .; J: TRBJ1-5; size: .; V: TRBV7-9; CDR3: CASSFQRSEPQHF; DNA: TGTGCCAGCAGCTTCCAGAGGAGTGAGCCCCAGCATTTT
D: .; J: TRBJ1-1; size: .; V: TRBV19; CDR3: CASSIWWQNTEAFF; DNA: TGTGCCAGTAGTATATGGTGGCAGAACACTGAAGCTTTCTTT
D: .; J: TRBJ1-2; size: few; V: TRBV11-3; CDR3: CASSLDQYKGYGYTF; DNA: TGTGCCAGCAGCTTAGATCAATATAAGGGCTATGGCTACACCTTC
D: TRBD1; J: TRBJ2-7; size: .; V: TRBV29-1; CDR3: CSVEGLDRLNLGEQYF; DNA: TGCAGCGTTGAAGGCTTGGACAGGCTAAACCTTGGCGAGCAGTACTTC
D: TRBD2; J: TRBJ2-2; size: many; V: TRBV7-3; CDR3: CASSLTLTSGRAYGELFF; DNA: TGTGCCAGCAGCTTAACTCTCACTAGCGGGAGGGCCTATGGGGAGCTGTTTTTT
D: TRBD1; J: TRBJ2-7; size: few; V: TRBV4-1; CDR3: CASSQVPDRSRYEQYF; DNA: TGCGCCAGCAGCCAAGTTCCGGACAGGAGCCGCTACGAGCAGTACTTC
D: TRBD1; J: TRBJ2-1; size: .; V: TRBV5-6; CDR3: CASSQNPGTGYNEQFF; DNA: TGTGCCAGCAGCCAAAACCCCGGGACAGGCTACAATGAGCAGTTCTTC
D: TRBD1; J: TRBJ2-1; size: .; V: TRBV2; CDR3: CARQGIHEQFF; DNA: TGTGCCAGACAGGGGATACATGAGCAGTTCTTC
D: TRBD2; J: TRBJ2-5; size: .; V: TRBV10-3; CDR3: CAISEMFGGFPQETQYF; DNA: TGTGCCATCAGTGAAATGTTCGGGGGGTTCCCCCAAGAGACCCAGTACTTC
D: TRBD2; J: TRBJ2-1; size: .; V: TRBV6-1; CDR3: CASSYPRWREGYNEQFF; DNA: TGTGCCAGCAGTTATCCCAGGTGGCGGGAGGGTTACAATGAGCAGTTCTTC
D: TRBD1; J: TRBJ2-6; size: .; V: TRBV10-3; CDR3: CAISAGQGPRANVLTF; DNA: TGTGCCATCAGTGCCGGACAGGGGCCTCGTGCCAACGTCCTGACTTTC
D: .; J: TRBJ2-2; size: few; V: TRBV15; CDR3: CATSRDRAIPTGELFF; DNA: TGTGCCACCAGCAGAGATCGGGCAATCCCCACCGGGGAGCTGTTTTTT
D: TRBD1; J: TRBJ1-5; size: .; V: TRBV7-6; CDR3: CASSSGTGVNQPQHF; DNA: TGTGCCAGCAGCTCGGGGACAGGCGTCAATCAGCCCCAGCATTTT
D: TRBD2; J: TRBJ2-1; size: few; V: TRBV29-1; CDR3: CSVVGGVSNEQFF; DNA: TGCAGCGTTGTCGGGGGGGTAAGCAATGAGCAGTTCTTC
D: .; J: TRBJ1-1; size: few; V: TRBV19; CDR3: CASRAGLNTEAFF; DNA: TGTGCCAGTAGGGCGGGGCTGAACACTGAAGCTTTCTTT
D: .; J: TRBJ2-7; size: .; V: TRBV9; CDR3: CASSIRGGSYEQYF; DNA: TGTGCCAGCAGCATCCGGGGAGGCAGTTACGAGCAGTACTTC
D: TRBD2; J: TRBJ2-5; size: .; V: TRBV11-1; CDR3: CASSSTSGGFETQYF; DNA: TGTGCCAGCAGTTCGACTAGCGGGGGTTTCGAGACCCAGTACTTC
D: .; J: TRBJ2-1; size: .; V: TRBV12-5; CDR3: CASGLQGPAYNEQFF; DNA: TGTGCTAGTGGTTTGCAGGGGCCAGCCTACAATGAGCAGTTCTTC
D: TRBD1; J: TRBJ2-1; size: few; V: TRBV4-1; CDR3: CASSQDKGTGGYEQFF; DNA: TGCGCCAGCAGCCAAGATAAAGGGACAGGGGGATATGAGCAGTTCTTC
D: TRBD2; J: TRBJ2-5; size: .; V: TRBV6-6; CDR3: CASSYLGGSQETQYF; DNA: TGTGCCAGCAGTTACTTGGGGGGGTCCCAAGAGACCCAGTACTTC
D: .; J: TRBJ2-1; size: .; V: TRBV5-1; CDR3: CASRGQEANNEQFF; DNA: TGCGCCAGCCGGGGGCAGGAGGCGAATAATGAGCAGTTCTTC
D: TRBD2; J: TRBJ2-3; size: few; V: TRBV24-1; CDR3: CATSDGTTISTDTQYF; DNA: TGTGCCACCAGTGATGGGACTACAATTAGCACAGATACGCAGTATTTT
D: TRBD1; J: TRBJ1-6; size: many; V: TRBV20-1; CDR3: CSAQTGVDSPLHF; DNA: TGCAGTGCTCAGACAGGGGTTGATTCACCCCTCCACTTT
D: TRBD2; J: TRBJ2-5; size: .; V: TRBV20-1; CDR3: CSAQASGRASEETQYF; DNA: TGCAGTGCCCAAGCCAGCGGGAGGGCCTCGGAGGAGACCCAGTACTTC
D: TRBD1; J: TRBJ1-4; size: .; V: TRBV10-3; CDR3: CAISRDRDGEKLFF; DNA: TGTGCCATCAGTCGGGACAGGGATGGGGAAAAACTGTTTTTT
D: .; J: TRBJ2-2; size: .; V: TRBV27; CDR3: CASSLTSDGELFF; DNA: TGTGCCAGCAGCCTTACCTCGGACGGGGAGCTGTTTTTT
D: .; J: TRBJ1-2; size: few; V: TRBV20-1; CDR3: CSAREGPPGEYGYTF; DNA: TGCAGTGCTAGAGAAGGCCCCCCAGGGGAGTATGGCTACACCTTC
D: .; J: TRBJ1-4; size: few; V: TRBV6-1; CDR3: CASSEWYRVGPDEKLFF; DNA: TGTGCCAGCAGTGAATGGTACAGAGTGGGCCCGGATGAAAAACTGTTTTTT
D: .; J: TRBJ2-1; size: few; V: TRBV6-5; CDR3: CASSYSSRRGDEQFF; DNA: TGTGCCAGCAGTTACAGTTCTCGAAGGGGTGATGAGCAGTTCTTC
D: .; J: TRBJ2-2; size: .; V: TRBV2; CDR3: CASTGTPNTGELFF; DNA: TGTGCCAGCACCGGGACCCCGAACACCGGGGAGCTGTTTTTT
D: TRBD1; J: TRBJ1-5; size: .; V: TRBV2; CDR3: CASSNRDRVYQPQHF; DNA: TGTGCCAGCAGTAACCGGGACAGGGTGTATCAGCCCCAGCATTTT
D: .; J: TRBJ2-7; size: .; V: TRBV6-2/TRBV6-3; CDR3: CASIHGRDYEQYF; DNA: TGTGCCAGCATCCACGGACGGGATTACGAGCAGTACTTC
D: .; J: TRBJ2-2; size: .; V: TRBV11-2; CDR3: CASSLELGESTGELFF; DNA: TGTGCCAGCAGCTTAGAACTTGGAGAATCCACCGGGGAGCTGTTTTTT